This T cell receptor (beta chain) was obtained from a study of T cell clones after liver transplantation. Whole-study context: Immunosuppression withdrawal was tried within 2 years after liver transplantation in this trial. Until 12-24 months post-transplant, subjects got standard immunosuppression and no induction.

Produced via immunoSEQ multiplex PCR; TCRdb's table is partial and in-frame only. This table has over 70,000 clones, 80% appearing once. With V trimmed by 3 bases and J by 4 bases, 11 bases remained unmatched. In germline, CDR1 is SNHLY, CDR2 FYNNEI. The CDR3 consists of 17 residues. General study results and limits: Post-transplant time points were not standardized, so conclusions are preliminary. A larger donor-reactive than third-party decline suggested partial antigen-specific deletion.

Remarks on this clone: The target antigen is unknown.

The sample here was CD4+ T cells from blood, taken 12 months after liver transplant. The clonotype comes from a human patient who received a liver transplant. Some of these T cells may belong to the graft donor. The V gene is TRBV2, the J gene TRBJ1-2, with 10 nucleotides matching TRBD1. The CDR3 loop reads CASSEGWTGGSPYGYTF. Written as DNA, the CDR3 is TGTGCCAGCAGTGAGGGCTGGACAGGGGGAAGTCCCTATGGCTACACCTTC.